Here is one T cell receptor (beta chain) with its context. Its target is not known. The table came from immunoSEQ multiplex PCR; TCRdb's copy has only in-frame clones and leaves some out. The data contain approximately 17,000 clones, over 60% of them singletons. Germline CDR1 reads SGHDN; CDR2 reads FVKESK. This CDR3 is built from 17 residues. V lost 3 bases to trimming and J lost 4 bases; unmatched junction nucleotides: 14. Before the COVID-19 pandemic, during about 2010-2018, CD4+ T cells were taken from unexposed donors. After about ten days of culture, CD4+ T cells were isolated. The data derive from a study of CD4 T cells in relation to SARS-CoV-2 and coronaviruses. Study overall: The negative reference was HIV-1 Nef peptide pool or peptide-free culture.

The V and J genes are TRBV14 and TRBJ1-2, with TRBD1 matching 7 bases. The specimen was CD4+ T cells from PBMCs, cultured in vitro. This clonotype was obtained from a human donor in good health. CDR3 sequence: CASSQDLRGARGYGYTF. CDR3 in DNA: TGTGCCAGCAGCCAGGACCTCAGGGGGGCGCGAGGCTATGGCTACACCTTC.